Below are 21 T cell receptor beta chains sequenced from a single sample in a study of cytomegalovirus exposure and HLA in healthy donors. It was with 60 Vbeta and 13 Jbeta primers that the PCR ran. The method was immunoSEQ multiplex PCR; TCRdb's version includes in-frame clones alone and lacks a portion of them. The sample holds some 200,000 clones, about 9.4% seen once. Sequencing was done on a sample of PBMCs. The source is a woman aged 25 to 39 in good health and CMV-seropositive.

As concerns this clone: The same CDR3 can be traced to other DNA sequences in this sample. The gene calls are TRBV20-1 and TRBJ2-7; possibly TRBD2 for D (5 bases). The CDR3 has 11 amino acids. The V end was cut by 6 bases, the J end by 2 bases, with 8 bases between. Per germline, CDR1 DFQATT and CDR2 SNEGSKA (reference sequence). CDR3 nucleotide sequence: TGCAGTGCCGGAGGCGCCTACGAGCAGTACTTC. As protein: CSAGGAYEQYF.

The V call is TRBV27, the J call TRBJ2-1; D is unresolved. The V and J ends lost 0 bases and 2 bases respectively, with 5 bases between them. The germline V gene has CDR1 MNHEY and CDR2 SMNVEV (reference sequence). CDR3 size: 14 residues. The CDR3 loop reads CASSLSAAYNEQFF. As DNA, the CDR3 is TGTGCCAGCAGTTTATCGGCTGCCTACAATGAGCAGTTCTTC.

The genes are TRBV7-2 and TRBJ2-1; the match to TRBD2 covers 10 bases. The CDR3 has 15 residues. The V segment lost 4 bases and the J segment 6 bases; nucleotides outside the gene matches: 6. CDR1 SGHTA and CDR2 FQGNSA come from the germline V gene. CDR3 loop: CASSWTSGVGNEQFF. The CDR3 bases are TGTGCCAGCAGCTGGACTAGCGGAGTTGGCAATGAGCAGTTCTTC. The entire variable domain, with the rest obtained from reference TRBV7-2 and TRBJ2-1, is as follows: GAGVSQSPSNKVTEKGKDVELRCDPISGHTALYWYRQSLGQGLEFLIYFQGNSAPDKSGLPSDRFSAERTGGSVSTLTIQRTQQEDSAVYLCASSWTSGVGNEQFFGPGTRLTVL.

This clone was observed many times. The gene calls are TRBV15 and TRBJ2-5, with unresolved D. The CDR3 sequence is 13 residues long. Germline CDR1 and CDR2: LNHNV and YYDKDF (reference sequence). The V end lost 3 bases, the J end lost 5 bases, and 10 bases lay between the germline ends. The chain's CDR3 is CATSSPTRETQYF. The CDR3 DNA is TGTGCCACCAGCAGCCCCACGAGGGAGACCCAGTACTTC.

V and J are TRBV29-1 and TRBJ2-7; possible D gene TRBD2, 6 bases. There are 15 residues in the CDR3. Deletions cut 6 bases from V and 4 bases from J, with 22 bases between. In germline, CDR1 is SQVTM, CDR2 ANQGSEA. The CDR3 DNA reads as TGCAGCGTGGGAGGTAGGAGCGCGGGGCGGTACGAGCAGTACTTC. Translating gives CSVGGRSAGRYEQYF.

The rearrangement links TRBV6-1 to TRBJ2-5, with 8 positions matching TRBD1. Germline CDR1 is MNHNS and CDR2 is SASEGT. Losses at the gene ends were 5 bases for V and 1 base for J; bases not matched to a gene: 6. The CDR3 has 15 amino acids. The CDR3 protein is CASSLSRGPQETQYF. CDR3 in DNA: TGTGCCAGCAGTCTTTCCAGGGGGCCCCAAGAGACCCAGTACTTC.

This clone was observed a few times. V and J are TRBV18 and TRBJ2-2; TRBD2 aligns across 13 bases. V trimming: 5 bases; J trimming: 7 bases; junction bases outside the gene matches: 10. The germline CDR1 and CDR2 sequences are KGHSH and LQKENI. The CDR3 extends over 17 amino acids. The CDR3 protein is CASSIGLAGAPDGELFF. DNA for the CDR3: TGTGCCAGCTCAATAGGACTAGCGGGAGCCCCTGACGGGGAGCTGTTTTTT.

This clone has a handful of counts. The chain links TRBV30 to TRBJ2-1, with 9 bases aligning to TRBD2. The junction had 10 bases not matched to a gene; V was cut back by 4 bases and J by 6 bases. The CDR3 consists of 15 residues. Germline V gives CDR1 GTSNPN, CDR2 SVGIG (reference sequence). CDR3 protein: CAWTSGAGGPNEQFF. Written as DNA, the CDR3 is TGTGCCTGGACCTCTGGAGCGGGAGGCCCCAATGAGCAGTTCTTC. The full variable domain, its missing parts supplied by reference TRBV30 and TRBJ2-1, is SQTIHQWPATLVQPVGSPLSLECTVEGTSNPNLYWYRQAAGRGLQLLFYSVGIGQISSEVPQNLSASRPQDRQFILSSKKLLLSDSGFYLCAWTSGAGGPNEQFFGPGTRLTVL.

This clone was seen only a few times. The chain joins TRBV4-2 to TRBJ2-2, with 12 bases lining up with TRBD2. V shed 4 bases, J shed 7 bases, and the junction held 10 bases outside the gene matches. The CDR3 spans 17 residues. Per germline, CDR1 LGHNA and CDR2 YNFKEQ. CDR3 sequence reads: CASSPRLAGEDGGELFF. CDR3 bases: TGTGCCAGCAGCCCCCGACTAGCGGGAGAAGATGGCGGGGAGCTGTTTTTT.

This clone was counted between two and nine times. In nucleotides, the CDR3 is TGTGCCAGCAGCCAACTAGCGGGACGGTACGATACGCAGTATTTT. It is translated as CASSQLAGRYDTQYF. V and J are TRBV27 and TRBJ2-3; 10 positions match TRBD2. The germline gives CDR1 MNHEY, CDR2 SMNVEV (reference sequence). With V trimmed by 6 bases and J by 6 bases, 9 bases remained unmatched. CDR3 size: 15 residues.

A few counts support this clone. This chain joins TRBV18 and TRBJ1-5; 9 nucleotides match TRBD1. V was clipped by 6 bases and J by 10 bases; unmatched bases: 10. The germline V gene encodes CDR1 KGHSH and CDR2 LQKENI. The CDR3 runs to 14 residues. As DNA, the CDR3 is TGTGCCAGCTCGCCTGGGACAGGGAATCGACCCCAGCATTTT. This translates into CASSPGTGNRPQHF.

This clone was observed a few times. Mismatch with germline at one junction end may stem from a read error. J is TRBJ2-7 and V is TRBV27; tentatively, D is TRBD2 (7 bases). CDR3 length equals 13 residues. Per germline, CDR1 MNHEY and CDR2 SMNVEV (reference sequence). Here the CDR3 reads CASSPHRGLVGAF. CDR3 sequence (DNA): TGTGCCAGCAGTCCCCATCGTGGACTAGTGGGGGCCTTC.

In its sample, this clone was seen a few times. Other nucleotide sequences in the sample specify the same CDR3. V usage is TRBV6-6 and J usage is TRBJ1-2, with TRBD1 identical over 8 bases. The V and J ends lost 3 bases and 0 bases, in that order; junction bases with no gene match: 3. CDR1 and CDR2 from the germline V gene are MNHNY and SVGAGI (reference sequence). This CDR3 spans 15 amino acids. CDR3 in amino acids: CASSYGQGTNYGYTF. Written as DNA, the CDR3 is TGTGCCAGCAGTTATGGACAGGGAACTAACTATGGCTACACCTTC.

The chain uses TRBV19 and TRBJ1-3; a weak D match, TRBD1 (6 bases). Trimming shortened V by 5 bases and J by 3 bases, and 17 bases separated the two germline ends. The germline gives CDR1 LNHDA, CDR2 SQIVND (reference sequence). This CDR3 contains 16 residues. CDR3 sequence reads: CASSVTQGVGGNTIYF. DNA for the CDR3: TGTGCCAGTAGTGTGACACAGGGTGTCGGTGGAAACACCATATATTTT. Full variable domain (outside the CDR3, taken from reference TRBV19 and TRBJ1-3): DGGITQSPKYLFRKEGQNVTLSCEQNLNHDAMYWYRQDPGQGLRLIYYSQIVNDFQKGDIAEGYSVSREKKESFPLTVTSAQKNPTAFYLCASSVTQGVGGNTIYFGEGSWLTVV.

This clone was detected a few times. The chain joins TRBV15 to TRBJ1-5; no reliable D call. Germline V gives CDR1 LNHNV, CDR2 YYDKDF (reference sequence). The CDR3 is 16 residues long. The V end was cut by 1 base, the J end by 5 bases, with 15 bases between. CDR3 sequence: CATSRGGYSRDQPQHF. The CDR3 nucleotides are TGTGCCACCAGCAGAGGGGGATATTCGCGGGATCAGCCCCAGCATTTT.

This clone was detected only a few times. This chain's CDR3 is CASSFPRQGAGETQYF. For the CDR3, the DNA is TGTGCCAGCAGCTTCCCTCGACAGGGGGCAGGGGAGACCCAGTACTTC. The chain uses TRBV7-2 and TRBJ2-5, with 10 bases identical to TRBD1. The V gene end was trimmed by 3 bases and the J gene end by 5 bases; junction bases not matched to a gene: 9. CDR3 length: 16 residues. CDR1 is SGHTA, CDR2 FQGNSA, per germline.

The chain combines TRBV7-8 with TRBJ2-5; the D gene is possibly TRBD1 (6 bases). CDR1 and CDR2 (germline): SGHVS, FQNEAQ. CDR3 length: 18 amino acids. Trimming removed 2 bases at V and 5 bases at J, with 24 bases between. The CDR3 here is CASSLYPLVQGLEETQYF. In nucleotides, the CDR3 is TGTGCCAGCAGCTTATACCCCCTGGTACAGGGTTTGGAGGAGACCCAGTACTTC.

This clone was counted between two and nine times. The chain employs TRBV18 and TRBJ2-3, with 14 bases matching TRBD2. Per the germline V gene, CDR1 is KGHSH and CDR2 is LQKENI. The V segment lost 4 bases and the J segment 4 bases; nucleotides outside the gene matches: 4. The CDR3 consists of 16 residues. The chain's CDR3 is CASSLGTSGSSDTQYF. CDR3 coding DNA: TGTGCCAGCTCACTTGGGACTAGCGGGAGTTCAGATACGCAGTATTTT.

V gene TRBV7-2 combines with J gene TRBJ1-2; 8 nucleotides align to TRBD1. This CDR3 contains 14 residues. Per the germline V gene, CDR1 is SGHTA and CDR2 is FQGNSA. The J segment lost 8 bases and the V segment lost 5 bases, leaving 10 bases of the junction unmatched. CDR3 sequence (DNA): TGTGCCAGCAGCGACAGGGGACTTAGGGAGGGCTACACCTTC. Translated: CASSDRGLREGYTF.

This clone was found a few times. V usage is TRBV18 and J usage is TRBJ2-1; TRBD2 matches 8 bases. The germline CDR1 and CDR2 sequences are KGHSH and LQKENI. The CDR3 spans 17 residues. After removal of 5 bases from V and 1 base from J, the junction contained 10 bases not matched to a gene. The CDR3 loop reads CASSDPGLGGSYNEQFF. CDR3 DNA sequence: TGTGCCAGCTCAGATCCGGGACTAGGAGGGTCCTACAATGAGCAGTTCTTC. The variable domain in full, completed from reference TRBV18 and TRBJ2-1, reads NAGVMQNPRHLVRRRGQEARLRCSPMKGHSHVYWYRQLPEEGLKFMVYLQKENIIDESGMPKERFSAEFPKEGPSILRIQQVVRGDSAAYFCASSDPGLGGSYNEQFFGPGTRLTVL.

The chain employs TRBV10-1 and TRBJ1-1, with unresolved D. The germline V and J ends were trimmed by 10 bases and 4 bases, with 13 bases remaining between them. CDR1 WNHNN and CDR2 SYGVQD come from the germline V gene (reference sequence). CDR3 length: 12 residues. CDR3 in amino acids: CATQDGSTEAFF. The CDR3 DNA reads as TGCGCCACCCAGGACGGGAGCACTGAAGCTTTCTTT.